Each of the 12 T cell receptor beta chains below was sequenced from the same sample in a study of blood T cell repertoires in COVID-19. The table came from immunoSEQ multiplex PCR; TCRdb's copy has only in-frame clones and leaves some out. The repertoire consists of about 440,000 clones, with around 89% occurring once and the leading ten covering about 4.5%. The sequenced sample was peripheral blood. The receptors derive from a woman between 25 and 40 years old with acute or convalescent COVID-19.

The chain couples TRBV5-1 to TRBJ1-1, with a possible D match to TRBD1 (5 bases). Germline assignment: CDR1 SGHRS and CDR2 YFSETQ. This CDR3 spans 14 amino acids. V was cut by 0 bases and J by 4 bases, with 10 bases left in between. CDR3 sequence: CASSLEGIGTEAFF. The CDR3 coding sequence is TGCGCCAGCAGCTTGGAGGGGATCGGCACTGAAGCTTTCTTT.

V and J are TRBV5-1 and TRBJ2-3, with TRBD2 as a possible D gene (6 bases). Germline V gene data show CDR1 as SGHRS and CDR2 as YFSETQ. The CDR3 contains 16 residues. Between the trimmed V and J ends, which lost 4 bases and 1 base, there was a span of 16 bases. The CDR3 DNA reads as TGCGCCAGCAGCGTGGGCCTCGGAGGGGGCACAGATACGCAGTATTTT. This encodes CASSVGLGGGTDTQYF.

The chain links TRBV3-1 (or the pseudogene TRBV3-2) to TRBJ2-7, with a possible D match to TRBD2 (5 bases). The CDR3 covers 15 residues. The ends were cut back, 3 bases at V and 3 bases at J, with 15 bases in the middle. From germline, CDR1 is LGHDT and CDR2 YNNKEL (reference sequence). The CDR3 region is CASSHPVAGHYEQYF. The CDR3 DNA follows: TGTGCCAGCAGCCACCCCGTCGCGGGTCACTACGAGCAGTACTTC.

The chain is built from TRBV7-9 and TRBJ2-5, with 10 bases fitting TRBD2. This CDR3 is built from 17 residues. Germline V gene lookup returns CDR1 SEHNR and CDR2 FQNEAQ (reference sequence). V lost 4 bases, J lost 2 bases, and 10 bases stayed unmatched. This chain's CDR3 is CASSSWMVAGGQETQYF. CDR3 DNA sequence: TGTGCCAGCAGCTCGTGGATGGTAGCGGGGGGTCAAGAGACCCAGTACTTC.

The chain links TRBV30 to TRBJ1-2; 7 bases match TRBD1. This CDR3 spans 13 amino acids. CDR1 and CDR2 (germline): GTSNPN, SVGIG (reference sequence). The trim removed 1 base at V and 8 bases at J, leaving 7 bases unmatched. In DNA, the CDR3 is TGTGCCTGGAGTGCCACGATAGGGGGCGGCTACACCTTC. Its protein is CAWSATIGGGYTF.

In this sample, this clone turned up once. The rearrangement links TRBV5-1 to TRBJ2-1, with 13 nucleotides matching TRBD2. The CDR3 totals 17 residues. Germline lookup yields CDR1 SGHRS and CDR2 YFSETQ. The V and J ends lost 4 bases and 4 bases, in that order; junction bases with no gene match: 8. This chain's CDR3 is CASSRGLAGASYNEQFF. Written as DNA, the CDR3 is TGCGCCAGCAGCAGAGGACTAGCGGGGGCGTCTTACAATGAGCAGTTCTTC.

V and J are TRBV6-5 and TRBJ2-7; 7 bases agree with TRBD1. The CDR3 spans 14 residues. Germline V gene lookup returns CDR1 MNHEY and CDR2 SVGAGI. J was trimmed by 6 bases and V by 5 bases; bases with no gene match: 10. The CDR3 sequence is CASSKPSTGREQYF. CDR3 DNA: TGTGCCAGCAGTAAACCTTCGACAGGGCGCGAGCAGTACTTC.

The chain uses TRBV5-4 and TRBJ2-2, with a possible D match to TRBD2 (5 bases). V was cut by 2 bases and J by 3 bases, with 11 bases left in between. Germline V lookup: CDR1 SGHNT, CDR2 YYREEE (reference sequence). This CDR3 has 15 residues. Here the CDR3 reads CASSLGSSYTGELFF. The CDR3 bases are TGTGCCAGCAGCTTAGGGTCTAGCTACACCGGGGAGCTGTTTTTT.

The chain links TRBV5-1 to TRBJ2-5, with 7 nucleotides matching TRBD1. Germline CDR1 SGHRS, CDR2 YFSETQ. The CDR3 covers 16 residues. The junction had 5 bases not matched to a gene; V was cut back by 0 bases and J by 0 bases. The CDR3 DNA sequence: TGCGCCAGCAGCTTGGGCACCGGGACAGACCAAGAGACCCAGTACTTC. Translated, it gives CASSLGTGTDQETQYF.

This clone occurred once. The CDR3 protein is CASSPHSGTGKNIQYF. The CDR3 nucleotides are TGTGCCAGCAGTCCCCATTCCGGGACTGGAAAAAACATTCAGTACTTC. The J gene is TRBJ2-4, the V gene TRBV27, with D possibly being TRBD2 (6 bases). The CDR3 contains 16 residues. V lost 5 bases and J 4 bases, leaving 18 bases between the germline ends. Germline V gene sequence: CDR1 MNHEY, CDR2 SMNVEV (reference sequence).

The chain is built from TRBV10-3 and TRBJ2-1; TRBD2 agrees at 9 bases. The germline CDR1 and CDR2 sequences are ENHRY and SYGVKD. The CDR3 has 15 residues. The V segment lost 3 bases and the J segment 8 bases; nucleotides outside the gene matches: 8. In DNA, the CDR3 is TGTGCCATCAGTGAAGGCCTAGCGGGGCCCGATGAGCAGTTCTTC. Its protein is CAISEGLAGPDEQFF.

The J gene is TRBJ2-5, the V gene TRBV28; TRBD2 agrees at 10 bases. The CDR3 contains 16 residues. The V gene end was trimmed by 8 bases and the J gene end by 5 bases; junction bases not matched to a gene: 14. Germline values: CDR1 MDHEN, CDR2 SYDVKM. The CDR3 sequence is CASGSGGAVGLETQYF. CDR3 DNA: TGTGCCAGCGGAAGCGGGGGGGCCGTAGGATTGGAGACCCAGTACTTC.